This T cell receptor (beta chain) was identified during a study of T cell clones after liver transplantation. Here immunoSEQ multiplex PCR was the method, and the copy in TCRdb shows in-frame clones only, minus some. The table lists about 33,000 clones, around 94% of them singletons. This CDR3 has 15 residues. The V gene's germline CDR1 is SEHNR and CDR2 FQNEAQ (reference sequence). The trim removed 4 bases at V and 5 bases at J, leaving 8 bases unmatched. The sequencing here drew on CD8+ T cells from blood, taken 12 months after liver transplant. This clonotype was obtained from a human patient who received a liver transplant. Some T cells here may be from the graft donor. The gene calls are TRBV7-9 and TRBJ2-7, with 10 bases identical to TRBD1. The CDR3 reads CASSSPDRGVNEQYF. The DNA of the CDR3 is TGTGCCAGCAGCTCGCCGGACAGGGGGGTAAACGAGCAGTACTTC.